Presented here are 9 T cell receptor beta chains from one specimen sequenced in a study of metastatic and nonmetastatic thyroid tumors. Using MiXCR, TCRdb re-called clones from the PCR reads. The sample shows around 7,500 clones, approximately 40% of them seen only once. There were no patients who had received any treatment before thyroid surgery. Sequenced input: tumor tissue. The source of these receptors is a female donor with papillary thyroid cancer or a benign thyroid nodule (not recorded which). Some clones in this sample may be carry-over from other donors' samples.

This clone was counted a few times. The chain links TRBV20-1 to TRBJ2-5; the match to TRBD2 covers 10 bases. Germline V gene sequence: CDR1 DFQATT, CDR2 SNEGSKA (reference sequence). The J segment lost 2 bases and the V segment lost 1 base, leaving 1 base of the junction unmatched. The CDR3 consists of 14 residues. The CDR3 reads CSARGTSGQETQYF. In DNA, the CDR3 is TGCAGTGCTAGAGGGACTAGCGGTCAAGAGACCCAGTACTTC.

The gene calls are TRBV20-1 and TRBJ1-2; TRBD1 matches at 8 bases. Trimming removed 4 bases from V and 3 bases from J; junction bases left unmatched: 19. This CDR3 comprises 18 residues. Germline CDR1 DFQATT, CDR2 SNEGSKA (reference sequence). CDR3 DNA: TGCAGTGCTATCCAGCCCCGGATCCTTTCGACAGGGGACTATGGCTACACCTTC. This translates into CSAIQPRILSTGDYGYTF.

This chain's CDR3 is CASSLAPSGRAIPHEQYF. The CDR3 region has the DNA TGCGCCAGCAGCTTGGCCCCTAGCGGGAGGGCAATTCCGCACGAGCAGTACTTC. V is TRBV5-1 and J is TRBJ2-7; 12 bases match TRBD2. There are 18 residues in the CDR3. CDR1 is SGHRS and CDR2 is YFSETQ in the germline V gene. The junction had 12 bases not matched to a gene; V was cut back by 0 bases and J by 5 bases.

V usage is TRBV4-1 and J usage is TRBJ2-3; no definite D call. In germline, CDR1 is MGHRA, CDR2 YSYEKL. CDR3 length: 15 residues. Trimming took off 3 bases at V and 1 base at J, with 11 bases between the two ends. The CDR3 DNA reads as TGCGCCAGCAGCCAGTACGCTGGGGGCACAGATACGCAGTATTTT. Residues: CASSQYAGGTDTQYF.

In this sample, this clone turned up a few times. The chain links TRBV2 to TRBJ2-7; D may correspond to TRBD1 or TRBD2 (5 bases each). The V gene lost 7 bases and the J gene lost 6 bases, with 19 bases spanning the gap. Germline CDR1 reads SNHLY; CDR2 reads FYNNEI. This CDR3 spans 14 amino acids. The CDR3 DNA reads TGTGCCAGCAATGCTACGGGGACGCTTACCGAGCAGTACTTC. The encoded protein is CASNATGTLTEQYF. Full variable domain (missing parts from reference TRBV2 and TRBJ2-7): EPEVTQTPSHQVTQMGQEVILRCVPISNHLYFYWYRQILGQKVEFLVSFYNNEISEKSEIFDDQFSVERPDGSNFTLKIRSTKLEDSAMYFCASNATGTLTEQYFGPGTRLTVT.

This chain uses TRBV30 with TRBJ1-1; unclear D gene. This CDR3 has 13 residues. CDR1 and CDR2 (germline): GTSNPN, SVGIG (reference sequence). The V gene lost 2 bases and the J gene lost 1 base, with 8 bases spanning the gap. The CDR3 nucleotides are TGTGCCTGGAGTAAGGGCCAGAACACTGAAGCTTTCTTT. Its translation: CAWSKGQNTEAFF. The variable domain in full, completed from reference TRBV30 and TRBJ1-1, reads SQTIHQWPATLVQPVGSPLSLECTVEGTSNPNLYWYRQAAGRGLQLLFYSVGIGQISSEVPQNLSASRPQDRQFILSSKKLLLSDSGFYLCAWSKGQNTEAFFGQGTRLTVV.

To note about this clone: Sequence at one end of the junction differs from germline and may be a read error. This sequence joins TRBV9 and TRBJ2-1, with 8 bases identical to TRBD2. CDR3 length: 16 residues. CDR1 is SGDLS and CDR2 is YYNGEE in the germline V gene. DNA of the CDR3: TGTGCCAGCAGCCCTCGTGCGGGGGGCGCGGGCAATGGGCAGTTCTTC. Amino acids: CASSPRAGGAGNGQFF.

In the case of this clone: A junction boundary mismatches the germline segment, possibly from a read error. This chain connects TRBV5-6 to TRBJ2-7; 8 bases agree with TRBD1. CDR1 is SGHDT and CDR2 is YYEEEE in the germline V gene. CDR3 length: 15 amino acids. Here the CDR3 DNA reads TGTGCCAGCAGCTTGGGAGGACAGGGTGGCTACGATCAGTACTTC. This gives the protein CASSLGGQGGYDQYF.

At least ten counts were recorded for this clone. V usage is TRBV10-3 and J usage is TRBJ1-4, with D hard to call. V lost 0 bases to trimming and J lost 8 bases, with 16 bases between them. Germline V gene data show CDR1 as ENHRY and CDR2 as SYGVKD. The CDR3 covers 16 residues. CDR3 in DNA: TGTGCCATCAGTGAGTCGCTGGGCGGGCTTGGAGAAAAACTGTTTTTT. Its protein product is CAISESLGGLGEKLFF.